This T cell receptor beta chain emerged from a study of CD8+ T cells in alopecia areata. With 8 bases removed from V and 2 bases from J, the gap between germline ends came to 11 bases. The CDR3 runs 13 residues. Per germline, CDR1 MGHDK and CDR2 SYGVNS. Sequencing used cDNA as its template, made by extracting RNA and reverse transcribing it. TCRdb keeps only in-frame clones here, not all; method: immunoSEQ multiplex PCR. The sample contains tens of thousands of clones, over 70% of which appear only once. Treatment specified: oral pan-JAK inhibitor, 5-10 mg twice daily. The V call is TRBV25-1, the J call TRBJ2-3; D possibly corresponds to TRBD1 (5 bases). Sequencing used CD8+ T cells sorted from blood, obtained at week 44, from a patient treated with tofacitinib. The source of this sequence is a human donor with alopecia areata. The chain's CDR3 is CASSRALTDTQYF. The CDR3 DNA reads as TGTGCCAGCTCCAGGGCCCTCACAGATACGCAGTATTTT.